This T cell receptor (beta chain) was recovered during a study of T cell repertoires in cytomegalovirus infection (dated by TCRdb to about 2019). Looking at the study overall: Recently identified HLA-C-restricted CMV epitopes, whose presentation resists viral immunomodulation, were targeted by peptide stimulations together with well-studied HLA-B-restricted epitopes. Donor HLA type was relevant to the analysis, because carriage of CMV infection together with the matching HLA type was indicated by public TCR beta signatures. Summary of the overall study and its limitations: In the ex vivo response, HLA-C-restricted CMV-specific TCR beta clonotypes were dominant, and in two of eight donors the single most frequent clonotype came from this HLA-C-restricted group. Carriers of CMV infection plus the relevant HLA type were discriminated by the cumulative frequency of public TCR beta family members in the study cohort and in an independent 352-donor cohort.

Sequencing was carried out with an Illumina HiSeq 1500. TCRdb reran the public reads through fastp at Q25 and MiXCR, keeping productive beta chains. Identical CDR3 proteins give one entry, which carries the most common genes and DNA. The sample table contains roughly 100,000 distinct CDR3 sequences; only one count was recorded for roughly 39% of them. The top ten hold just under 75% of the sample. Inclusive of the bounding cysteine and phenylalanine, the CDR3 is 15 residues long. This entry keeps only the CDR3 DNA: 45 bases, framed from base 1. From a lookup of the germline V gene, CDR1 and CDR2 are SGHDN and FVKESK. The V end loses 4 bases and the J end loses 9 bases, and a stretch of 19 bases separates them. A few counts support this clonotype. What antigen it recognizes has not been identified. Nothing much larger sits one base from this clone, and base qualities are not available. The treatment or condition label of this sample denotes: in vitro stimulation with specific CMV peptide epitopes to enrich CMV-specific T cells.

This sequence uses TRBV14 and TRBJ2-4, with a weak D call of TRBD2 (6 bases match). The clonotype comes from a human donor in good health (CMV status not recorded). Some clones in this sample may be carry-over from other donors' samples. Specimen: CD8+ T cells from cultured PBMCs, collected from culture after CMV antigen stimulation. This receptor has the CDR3 CASSPTGGSRGIQYF. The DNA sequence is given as TGTGCCAGCAGCCCCACCGGGGGAAGTAGGGGCATTCAGTACTTC.